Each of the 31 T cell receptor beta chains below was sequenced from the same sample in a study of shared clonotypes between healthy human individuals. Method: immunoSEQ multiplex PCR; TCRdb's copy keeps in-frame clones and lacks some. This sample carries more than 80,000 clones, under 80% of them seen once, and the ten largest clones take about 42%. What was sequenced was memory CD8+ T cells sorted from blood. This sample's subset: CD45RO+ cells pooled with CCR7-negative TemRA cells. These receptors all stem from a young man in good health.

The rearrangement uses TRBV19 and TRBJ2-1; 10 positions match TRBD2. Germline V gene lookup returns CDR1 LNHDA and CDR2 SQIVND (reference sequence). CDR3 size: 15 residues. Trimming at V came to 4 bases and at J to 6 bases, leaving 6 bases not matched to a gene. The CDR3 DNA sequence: TGTGCCAGTAGTACCGGGACTAGCGTCTTCAATGAGCAGTTCTTC. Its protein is CASSTGTSVFNEQFF.

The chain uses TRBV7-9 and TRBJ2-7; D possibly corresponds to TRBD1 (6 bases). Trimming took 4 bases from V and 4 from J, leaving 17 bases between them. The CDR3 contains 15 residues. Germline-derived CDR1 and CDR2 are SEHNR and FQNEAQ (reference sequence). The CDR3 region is CASSSNGRGVYEQYF. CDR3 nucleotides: TGTGCCAGCAGCTCGAACGGCAGGGGAGTTTACGAGCAGTACTTC. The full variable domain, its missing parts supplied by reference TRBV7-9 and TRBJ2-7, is DTGVSQNPRHKITKRGQNVTFRCDPISEHNRLYWYRQTLGQGPEFLTYFQNEAQLEKSRLLSDRFSAERPKGSFSTLEIQRTEQGDSAMYLCASSSNGRGVYEQYFGPGTRLTVT.

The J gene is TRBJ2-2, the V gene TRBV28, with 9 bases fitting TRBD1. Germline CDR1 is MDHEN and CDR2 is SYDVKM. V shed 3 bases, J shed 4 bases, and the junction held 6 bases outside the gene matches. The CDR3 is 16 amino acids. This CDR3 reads CASSFWTGAGTGELFF. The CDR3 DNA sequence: TGTGCCAGCAGTTTCTGGACAGGGGCTGGCACCGGGGAGCTGTTTTTT.

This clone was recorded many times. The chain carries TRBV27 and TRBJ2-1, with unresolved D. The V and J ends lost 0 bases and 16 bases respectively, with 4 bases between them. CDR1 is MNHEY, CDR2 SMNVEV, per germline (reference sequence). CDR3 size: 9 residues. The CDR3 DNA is TGTGCCAGCAGTTTATCGAGCTTCTTC. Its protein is CASSLSSFF.

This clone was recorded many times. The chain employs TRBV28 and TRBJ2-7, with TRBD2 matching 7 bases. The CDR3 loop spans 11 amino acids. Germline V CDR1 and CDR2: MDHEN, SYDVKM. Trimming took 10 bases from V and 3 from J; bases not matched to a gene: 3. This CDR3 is CATGLYYEQYF. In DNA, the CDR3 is TGTGCCACGGGACTATACTACGAGCAGTACTTC. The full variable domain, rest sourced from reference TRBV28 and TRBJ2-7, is DVKVTQSSRYLVKRTGEKVFLECVQDMDHENMFWYRQDPGLGLRLIYFSYDVKMKEKGDIPEGYSVSREKKERFSLILESASTNQTSMYLCATGLYYEQYFGPGTRLTVT.

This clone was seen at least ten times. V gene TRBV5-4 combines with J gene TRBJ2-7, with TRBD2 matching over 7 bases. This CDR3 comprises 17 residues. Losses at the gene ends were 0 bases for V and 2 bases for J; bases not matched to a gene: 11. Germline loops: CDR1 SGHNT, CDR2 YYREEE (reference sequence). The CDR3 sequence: CASSLEGRGIGTYEQYF. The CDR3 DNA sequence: TGTGCCAGCAGCTTGGAAGGGCGGGGGATTGGTACCTACGAGCAGTACTTC.

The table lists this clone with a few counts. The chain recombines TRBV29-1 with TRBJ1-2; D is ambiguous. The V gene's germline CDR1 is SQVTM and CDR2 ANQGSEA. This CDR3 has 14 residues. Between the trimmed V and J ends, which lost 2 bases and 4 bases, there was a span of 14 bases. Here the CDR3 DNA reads TGCAGCGTTGAATGGTCAGGTTGGGGCTATGGCTACACCTTC. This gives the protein CSVEWSGWGYGYTF.

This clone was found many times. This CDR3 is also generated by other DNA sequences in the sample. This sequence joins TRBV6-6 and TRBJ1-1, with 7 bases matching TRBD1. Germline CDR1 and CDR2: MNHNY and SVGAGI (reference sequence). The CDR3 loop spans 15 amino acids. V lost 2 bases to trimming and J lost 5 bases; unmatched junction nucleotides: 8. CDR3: CASSYEARGNTEAFF. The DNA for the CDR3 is TGTGCCAGCAGTTACGAGGCCAGGGGGAATACTGAAGCTTTCTTT.

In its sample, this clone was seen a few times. The CDR3 protein is CASSPWTGGAETQYF. DNA of the CDR3: TGTGCCAGCAGTCCTTGGACAGGGGGCGCAGAGACCCAGTACTTC. The chain couples TRBV27 to TRBJ2-5, with 11 bases identical to TRBD1. V gave up 5 bases and J gave up 4 bases; unmatched junction bases: 6. Germline V gene lookup returns CDR1 MNHEY and CDR2 SMNVEV (reference sequence). The CDR3 extends over 15 amino acids.

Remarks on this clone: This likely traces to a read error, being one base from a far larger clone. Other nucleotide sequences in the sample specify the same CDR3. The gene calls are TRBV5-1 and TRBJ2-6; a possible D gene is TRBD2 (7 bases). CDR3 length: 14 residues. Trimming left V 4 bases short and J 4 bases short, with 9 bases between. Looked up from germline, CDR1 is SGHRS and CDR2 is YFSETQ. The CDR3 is CASSGGAGANVLTF. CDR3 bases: TGCGCCAGCAGCGGGGGGGCGGGGGCCAACGTCCTGACTTTC.

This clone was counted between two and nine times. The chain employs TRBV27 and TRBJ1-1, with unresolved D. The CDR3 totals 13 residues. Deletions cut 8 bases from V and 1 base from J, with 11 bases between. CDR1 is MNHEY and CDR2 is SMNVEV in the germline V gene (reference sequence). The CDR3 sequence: CASWSRGNTEAFF. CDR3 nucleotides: TGTGCCAGCTGGTCCCGAGGGAACACTGAAGCTTTCTTT.

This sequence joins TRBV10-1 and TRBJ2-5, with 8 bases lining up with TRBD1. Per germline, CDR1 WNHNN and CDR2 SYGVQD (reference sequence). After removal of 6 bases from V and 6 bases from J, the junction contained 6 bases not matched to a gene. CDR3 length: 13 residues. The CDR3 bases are TGCGCCAGCAGGACAGGGGTGGTTCAGACCCAGTACTTC. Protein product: CASRTGVVQTQYF.

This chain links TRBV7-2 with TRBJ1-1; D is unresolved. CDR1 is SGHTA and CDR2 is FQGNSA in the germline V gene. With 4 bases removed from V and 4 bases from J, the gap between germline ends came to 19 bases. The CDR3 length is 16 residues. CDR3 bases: TGTGCCAGCAGCTCGGCTGGGTCCGCCTTCCCCACTGAAGCTTTCTTT. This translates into CASSSAGSAFPTEAFF. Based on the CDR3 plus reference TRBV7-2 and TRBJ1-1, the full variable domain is GAGVSQSPSNKVTEKGKDVELRCDPISGHTALYWYRQSLGQGLEFLIYFQGNSAPDKSGLPSDRFSAERTGGSVSTLTIQRTQQEDSAVYLCASSSAGSAFPTEAFFGQGTRLTVV.

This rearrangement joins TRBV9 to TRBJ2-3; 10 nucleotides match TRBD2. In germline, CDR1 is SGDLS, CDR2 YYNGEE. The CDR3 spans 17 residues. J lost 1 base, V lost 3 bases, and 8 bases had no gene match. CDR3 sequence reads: CASSAGTGTSGTDTQYF. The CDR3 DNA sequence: TGTGCCAGCAGCGCCGGAACCGGGACTAGCGGCACAGATACGCAGTATTTT.

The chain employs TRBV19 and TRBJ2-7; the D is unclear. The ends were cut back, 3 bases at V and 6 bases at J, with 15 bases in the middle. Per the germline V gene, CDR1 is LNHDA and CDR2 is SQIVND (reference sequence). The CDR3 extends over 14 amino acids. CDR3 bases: TGTGCCAGTAGTATCCAGGCCCATTGGGGCGAGCAGTACTTC. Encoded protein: CASSIQAHWGEQYF. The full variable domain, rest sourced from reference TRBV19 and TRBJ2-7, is DGGITQSPKYLFRKEGQNVTLSCEQNLNHDAMYWYRQDPGQGLRLIYYSQIVNDFQKGDIAEGYSVSREKKESFPLTVTSAQKNPTAFYLCASSIQAHWGEQYFGPGTRLTVT.

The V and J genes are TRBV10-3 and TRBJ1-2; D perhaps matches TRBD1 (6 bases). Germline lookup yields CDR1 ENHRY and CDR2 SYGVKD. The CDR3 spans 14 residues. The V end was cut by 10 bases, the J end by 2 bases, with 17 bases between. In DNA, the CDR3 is TGTGCCACTACACATGGGGGCGGGAACTATGGCTACACCTTC. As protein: CATTHGGGNYGYTF.

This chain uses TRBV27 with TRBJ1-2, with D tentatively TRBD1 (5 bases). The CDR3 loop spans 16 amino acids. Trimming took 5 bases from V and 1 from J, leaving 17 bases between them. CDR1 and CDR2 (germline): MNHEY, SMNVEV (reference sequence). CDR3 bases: TGTGCCAGCAGTATGCTACCCGGGACCGGTAACTATGGCTACACCTTC. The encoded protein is CASSMLPGTGNYGYTF.

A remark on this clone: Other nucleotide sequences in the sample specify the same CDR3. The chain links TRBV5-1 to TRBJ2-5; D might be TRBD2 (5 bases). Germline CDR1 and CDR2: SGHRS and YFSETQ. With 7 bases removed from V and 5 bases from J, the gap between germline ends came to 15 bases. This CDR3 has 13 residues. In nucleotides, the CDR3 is TGCGCCAGCTCCCTCGCGGGTGGGGAGACCCAGTACTTC. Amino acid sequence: CASSLAGGETQYF.

The CDR3 sequence is CALGSQNTEAFF. As DNA, the CDR3 is TGTGCCTTGGGATCACAGAACACTGAAGCTTTCTTT. The chain has TRBV30 and TRBJ1-1, with D hard to call. Per germline, CDR1 GTSNPN and CDR2 SVGIG (reference sequence). This CDR3 comprises 12 residues. Trimming shortened V by 7 bases and J by 1 base, and 10 bases separated the two germline ends.

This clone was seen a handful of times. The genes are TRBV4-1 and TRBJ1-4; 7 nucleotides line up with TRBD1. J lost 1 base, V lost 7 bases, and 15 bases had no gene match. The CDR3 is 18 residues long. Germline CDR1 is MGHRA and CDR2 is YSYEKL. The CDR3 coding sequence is TGCGCCAGCAACGACAGGGCGGCTTTAGGAAGAACTAATGAAAAACTGTTTTTT. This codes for CASNDRAALGRTNEKLFF.

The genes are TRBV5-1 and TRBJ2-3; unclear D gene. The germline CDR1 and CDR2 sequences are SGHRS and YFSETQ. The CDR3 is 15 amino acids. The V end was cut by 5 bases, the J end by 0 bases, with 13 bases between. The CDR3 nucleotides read TGCGCCAGCAGAAAAAGGTTTACTAGCACAGATACGCAGTATTTT. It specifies CASRKRFTSTDTQYF.

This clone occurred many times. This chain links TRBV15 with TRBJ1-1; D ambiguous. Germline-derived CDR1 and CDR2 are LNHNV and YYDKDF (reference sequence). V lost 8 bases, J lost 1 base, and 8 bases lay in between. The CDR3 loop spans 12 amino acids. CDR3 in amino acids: CATGRTNTEAFF. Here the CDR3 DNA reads TGTGCCACCGGGAGGACGAACACTGAAGCTTTCTTT.

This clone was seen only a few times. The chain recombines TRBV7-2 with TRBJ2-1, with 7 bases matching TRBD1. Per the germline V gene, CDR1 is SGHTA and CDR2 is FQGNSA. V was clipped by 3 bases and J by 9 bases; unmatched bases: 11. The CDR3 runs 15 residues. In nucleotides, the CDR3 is TGTGCCAGCAGCTTTCGACAGGGTGTTTGGTCTGAGCAGTTCTTC. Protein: CASSFRQGVWSEQFF.

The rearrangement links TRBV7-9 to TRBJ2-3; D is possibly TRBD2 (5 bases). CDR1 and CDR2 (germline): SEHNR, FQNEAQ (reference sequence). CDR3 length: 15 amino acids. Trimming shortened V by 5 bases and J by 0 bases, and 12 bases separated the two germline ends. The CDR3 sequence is CASSIGRDSTDTQYF. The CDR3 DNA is TGTGCCAGCAGCATCGGACGGGATAGCACAGATACGCAGTATTTT.

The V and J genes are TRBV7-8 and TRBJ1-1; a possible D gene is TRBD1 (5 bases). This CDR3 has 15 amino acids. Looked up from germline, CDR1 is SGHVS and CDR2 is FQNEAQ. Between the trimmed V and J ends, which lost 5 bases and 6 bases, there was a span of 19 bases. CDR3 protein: CASSDGGALFSEAFF. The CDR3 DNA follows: TGTGCCAGCAGCGATGGAGGGGCTTTATTTTCTGAAGCTTTCTTT.

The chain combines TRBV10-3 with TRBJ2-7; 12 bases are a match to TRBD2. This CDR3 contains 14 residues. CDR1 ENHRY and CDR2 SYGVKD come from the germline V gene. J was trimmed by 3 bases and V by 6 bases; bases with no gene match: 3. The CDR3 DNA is TGTGCCATCAGGAAGACTAGCGGGAGCTACGAGCAGTACTTC. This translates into CAIRKTSGSYEQYF.

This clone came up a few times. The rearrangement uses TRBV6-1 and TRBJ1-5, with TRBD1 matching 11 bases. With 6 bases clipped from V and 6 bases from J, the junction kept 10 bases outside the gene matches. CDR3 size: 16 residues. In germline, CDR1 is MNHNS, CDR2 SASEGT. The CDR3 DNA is TGTGCCAGCAGCGAACCAGGACAGGGGGCGGCTCAGCCCCAGCATTTT. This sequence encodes CASSEPGQGAAQPQHF.

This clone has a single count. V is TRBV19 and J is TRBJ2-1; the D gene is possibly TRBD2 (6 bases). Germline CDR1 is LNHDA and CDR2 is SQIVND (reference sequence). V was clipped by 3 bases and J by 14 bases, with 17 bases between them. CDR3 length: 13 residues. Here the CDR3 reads CASSMASRRVEFF. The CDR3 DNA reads TGTGCCAGTAGTATGGCCTCCCGGAGGGTGGAGTTCTTC.

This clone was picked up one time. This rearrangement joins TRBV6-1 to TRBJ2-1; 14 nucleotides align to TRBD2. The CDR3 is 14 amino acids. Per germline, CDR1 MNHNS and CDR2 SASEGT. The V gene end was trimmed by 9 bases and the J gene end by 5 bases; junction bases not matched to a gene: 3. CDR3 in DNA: TGTGCCAGTGGGACTAGCGGGAGCCACAATGAGCAGTTCTTC. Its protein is CASGTSGSHNEQFF.

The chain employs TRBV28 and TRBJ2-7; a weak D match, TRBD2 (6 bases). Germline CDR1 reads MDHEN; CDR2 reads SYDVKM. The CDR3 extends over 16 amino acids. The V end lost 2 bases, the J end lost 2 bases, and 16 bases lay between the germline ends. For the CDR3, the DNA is TGTGCCAGCAGTTTAGTATTGTTGCGGGACCCCTACGAGCAGTACTTC. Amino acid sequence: CASSLVLLRDPYEQYF.

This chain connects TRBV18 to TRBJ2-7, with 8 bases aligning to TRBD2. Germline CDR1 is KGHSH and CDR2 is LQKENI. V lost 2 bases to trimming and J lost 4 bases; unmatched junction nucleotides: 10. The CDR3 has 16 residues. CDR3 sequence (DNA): TGTGCCAGCTCACCAGGGGCGGCGGGAGGACGGTACGAGCAGTACTTC. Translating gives CASSPGAAGGRYEQYF.